This T cell receptor (beta chain) stems from a study of T-cell memory formation after mild COVID-19. One entry per CDR3 protein, called by TCRdb with MiXCR from the 5' RACE reads. The table records some 68,000 distinct CDR3 sequences, around 15% of them present only once. V shed 4 bases and J shed 2 bases, with 11 bases lying between them. This CDR3 comprises 14 residues. Only a few counts were recorded for this clonotype. Input material: PBMCs or a T cell subset sorted from them (not recorded which). This clonotype was sampled from an adult woman who had mild COVID-19 (a few samples of this study predate the infection). Cell type and time point are not known. This chain joins TRBV12-3 or TRBV12-4 and TRBJ2-5; D possibly corresponds to TRBD2 (6 bases). CDR3 nucleotides: TGTGCCAGCAGTTCGAGGGACTTGCAAGAGACCCAGTACTTC. Its translation is CASSSRDLQETQYF.